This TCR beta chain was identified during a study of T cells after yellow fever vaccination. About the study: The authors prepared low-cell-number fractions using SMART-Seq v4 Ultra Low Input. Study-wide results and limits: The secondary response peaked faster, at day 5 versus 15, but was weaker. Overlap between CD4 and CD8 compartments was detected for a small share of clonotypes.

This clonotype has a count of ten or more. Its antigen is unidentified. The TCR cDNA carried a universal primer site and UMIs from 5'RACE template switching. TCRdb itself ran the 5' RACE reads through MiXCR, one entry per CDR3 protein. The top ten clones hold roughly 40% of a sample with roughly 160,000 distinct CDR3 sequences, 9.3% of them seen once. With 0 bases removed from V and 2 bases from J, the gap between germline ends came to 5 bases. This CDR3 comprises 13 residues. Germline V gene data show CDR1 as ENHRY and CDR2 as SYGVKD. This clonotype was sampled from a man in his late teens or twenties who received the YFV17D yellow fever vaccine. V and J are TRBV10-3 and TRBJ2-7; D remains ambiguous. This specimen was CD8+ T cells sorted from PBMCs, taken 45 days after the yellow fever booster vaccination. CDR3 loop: CAISESVTYEQYF. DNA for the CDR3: TGTGCCATCAGTGAGTCTGTAACCTACGAGCAGTACTTC.